One sample yielded the 27 T cell receptor beta chains listed below, sequenced in a study of STAT5B mutations in CD4+ large granular lymphocyte leukemia. Sequenced by immunoSEQ multiplex PCR; TCRdb stores in-frame clones only, minus some. The repertoire includes about 40,000 clones, less than 85% of them detected once, and under 0.4% sits in the top ten. The sample taken for sequencing was CD4+ T cells from blood buffy coats. These receptors were obtained from a human donor in good health.

This clone was seen just once. V is TRBV6-5 and J is TRBJ2-3; D is possibly TRBD2 (5 bases). V lost 5 bases and J 2 bases, leaving 11 bases between the germline ends. The CDR3 is made up of 14 amino acids. Germline assignment: CDR1 MNHEY and CDR2 SVGAGI. Here the CDR3 DNA reads TGTGCCAGCAGTCCCGGGATCGCCACAGATACGCAGTATTTT. It yields the protein CASSPGIATDTQYF.

This chain connects TRBV27 to TRBJ2-1; D gene ambiguous. The CDR3 sequence is 16 residues long. The germline CDR1 and CDR2 sequences are MNHEY and SMNVEV (reference sequence). V lost 8 bases and J 6 bases, leaving 23 bases between the germline ends. The CDR3 loop reads CASRSYGVGPPNEQFF. As DNA, the CDR3 is TGTGCCAGCCGATCATATGGGGTCGGGCCCCCCAATGAGCAGTTCTTC.

CDR3 in DNA: TGTGCCAGCAGCGCCCAAGTTTATGGCTACACCTTC. It codes for CASSAQVYGYTF. The genes are TRBV7-9 and TRBJ1-2; D gene ambiguous. The CDR3 is 12 amino acids. V lost 5 bases and J 5 bases, leaving 9 bases between the germline ends. CDR1 and CDR2 from the germline V gene are SEHNR and FQNEAQ (reference sequence).

J is TRBJ2-3 and V is TRBV2; TRBD1 agrees at 8 bases. The CDR3 loop spans 13 amino acids. Germline trimming cut 9 bases from V and 0 bases from J; bases unmatched to any gene: 2. Per the germline V gene, CDR1 is SNHLY and CDR2 is FYNNEI. Here the CDR3 DNA reads TGTGCCAGAAGGACAGGGAGCACAGATACGCAGTATTTT. Its protein product is CARRTGSTDTQYF.

The chain is built from TRBV27 and TRBJ2-7; no clear D gene. Trimming shortened V by 4 bases and J by 4 bases, and 11 bases separated the two germline ends. This CDR3 spans 13 amino acids. In germline, CDR1 is MNHEY, CDR2 SMNVEV (reference sequence). CDR3 sequence: CASSSVGKYEQYF. The DNA for the CDR3 is TGTGCCAGCAGTTCGGTAGGAAAATACGAGCAGTACTTC.

The rearrangement uses TRBV12-5 and TRBJ1-5; unclear D gene. Looked up from germline, CDR1 is LGHNT and CDR2 is FRNRAP. The V and J ends lost 4 bases and 5 bases respectively, with 3 bases between them. This CDR3 region has 11 residues. CDR3 coding DNA: TGTGCTAGTGGTTCCCATCAGCCCCAGCATTTT. It encodes CASGSHQPQHF.

The chain uses TRBV7-2 and TRBJ2-1; 9 nucleotides align to TRBD1. Germline V CDR1 and CDR2: SGHTA, FQGNSA. The CDR3 length is 16 residues. V was clipped by 2 bases and J by 9 bases; unmatched bases: 11. The CDR3 sequence: CASSLSEGQGFGEQFF. CDR3 nucleotides: TGTGCCAGCAGCTTAAGTGAGGGACAGGGTTTCGGTGAGCAGTTCTTC. The whole variable domain, remainder taken from reference TRBV7-2 and TRBJ2-1, is GAGVSQSPSNKVTEKGKDVELRCDPISGHTALYWYRQSLGQGLEFLIYFQGNSAPDKSGLPSDRFSAERTGGSVSTLTIQRTQQEDSAVYLCASSLSEGQGFGEQFFGPGTRLTVL.

This chain connects TRBV30 to TRBJ1-3, with D unresolved. Germline CDR1 is GTSNPN and CDR2 is SVGIG (reference sequence). The CDR3 spans 13 residues. Trimming cost V 5 bases and J 4 bases, with 12 bases left between them. The CDR3, as DNA: TGTGCCTGGGCTTATATGGAGGGAAACACCATATATTTT. This codes for CAWAYMEGNTIYF.

This clone was seen a few times. The J gene is TRBJ1-6, the V gene TRBV5-4; D is possibly TRBD1 (6 bases). V lost 6 bases and J lost 7, with 17 bases in between. The CDR3 contains 15 residues. From germline, CDR1 is SGHNT and CDR2 YYREEE (reference sequence). CDR3 sequence (DNA): TGTGCCAGCAACCGGCTGGGGGGCAGAAATTCACCCCTCCACTTT. Encoded protein: CASNRLGGRNSPLHF.

This chain connects TRBV6-5 to TRBJ1-3; 8 bases agree with TRBD1. The J segment lost 4 bases and the V segment lost 5 bases, leaving 4 bases of the junction unmatched. The germline V gene encodes CDR1 MNHEY and CDR2 SVGAGI. The CDR3 is made up of 14 amino acids. The CDR3 region is CASSRQGMGNTIYF. The CDR3 region has the DNA TGTGCCAGCAGTCGACAGGGGATGGGAAACACCATATATTTT.

CDR3 sequence: CASSLERTGNEKLFF. For the CDR3, the DNA is TGCGCCAGCAGCCTAGAAAGGACAGGGAATGAAAAACTGTTTTTT. J is TRBJ1-4 and V is TRBV4-1, with 8 nucleotides matching TRBD1. CDR1 MGHRA and CDR2 YSYEKL come from the germline V gene. The CDR3 contains 15 residues. With 4 bases clipped from V and 5 bases from J, the junction kept 6 bases outside the gene matches.

This chain connects TRBV28 to TRBJ1-1; the D gene is possibly TRBD1 (6 bases). V lost 10 bases and J 3 bases, leaving 18 bases between the germline ends. Germline V gives CDR1 MDHEN, CDR2 SYDVKM. The CDR3 length is 14 residues. CDR3 residues: CATQWQGLDTEAFF. The CDR3 DNA reads TGTGCCACCCAATGGCAGGGGCTAGACACTGAAGCTTTCTTT.

This clone was observed a single time. The V and J genes are TRBV11-2 and TRBJ2-2; unclear D gene. This CDR3 region has 16 residues. V lost 0 bases and J 2 bases, leaving 10 bases between the germline ends. CDR1 is SGHAT, CDR2 FQNNGV, per germline. The DNA for the CDR3 is TGTGCCAGCAGCTTAGAAGGCTCCAAAAACACCGGGGAGCTGTTTTTT. Amino acids: CASSLEGSKNTGELFF.

This clone was recorded only once. The CDR3 loop is CASGLGGESQPQHF. CDR3 coding DNA: TGTGCTAGTGGCTTAGGGGGGGAGAGTCAGCCCCAGCATTTT. The chain links TRBV12-5 to TRBJ1-5; D possibly corresponds to TRBD1 (6 bases). The CDR3 extends over 14 amino acids. In germline, CDR1 is LGHNT, CDR2 FRNRAP. Trimming shortened V by 6 bases and J by 6 bases, and 15 bases separated the two germline ends.

This chain links TRBV5-5 with TRBJ2-2; D not resolved. The CDR3 extends over 14 amino acids. Germline V gene sequence: CDR1 SGHKS, CDR2 YYEKEE (reference sequence). The ends were cut back, 6 bases at V and 5 bases at J, with 14 bases in the middle. The CDR3 DNA reads as TGTGCCAGCATCCAAGACCCGTCTACCGGGGAGCTGTTTTTT. It encodes CASIQDPSTGELFF.

This chain joins TRBV4-1 and TRBJ1-3; D not resolved. CDR1 and CDR2 from the germline V gene are MGHRA and YSYEKL. Trimming removed 0 bases from V and 1 base from J, with 7 bases in between. CDR3 length: 15 amino acids. In DNA form, the CDR3 reads TGCGCCAGCAGCCAAGAGTGGCGGTCTGGAAACACCATATATTTT. This sequence encodes CASSQEWRSGNTIYF.

The CDR3 DNA follows: TGTGCCAGCAGCGCCCGGGACAGGTGGGGTGGCTACACCTTC. Translation: CASSARDRWGGYTF. The chain carries TRBV7-2 and TRBJ1-2, with 8 bases fitting TRBD1. This CDR3 has 14 residues. Trimming took 5 bases from V and 7 from J; bases not matched to a gene: 9. CDR1 is SGHTA and CDR2 is FQGNSA in the germline V gene.

This sequence joins TRBV20-1 and TRBJ1-2, with a tentative D call TRBD1 (5 bases). Germline CDR1 is DFQATT and CDR2 is SNEGSKA (reference sequence). V was trimmed by 5 bases and J by 7 bases, leaving 11 bases between them. The CDR3 runs 11 residues. The CDR3 is CSAQPTGGYTF. The CDR3 DNA reads TGCAGTGCTCAGCCTACAGGTGGCTACACCTTC.

The V call is TRBV30, the J call TRBJ2-1; D may be TRBD1 or TRBD2 (5 bases each). Germline CDR1 is GTSNPN and CDR2 is SVGIG (reference sequence). V lost 3 bases and J lost 2, with 11 bases in between. This CDR3 spans 14 amino acids. CDR3 coding DNA: TGTGCCTGGAGGAGAAGGGGAGCCTACAATGAGCAGTTCTTC. Its protein is CAWRRRGAYNEQFF.

The CDR3 nucleotides read TGTGCCAATCCGGACAGGGTGGGCTATGGCTACACCTTC. This gives the protein CANPDRVGYGYTF. V usage is TRBV2 and J usage is TRBJ1-2, with 8 bases identical to TRBD1. The germline V gene encodes CDR1 SNHLY and CDR2 FYNNEI. This CDR3 region has 13 residues. Germline trimming cut 10 bases from V and 4 bases from J; bases unmatched to any gene: 8.

This sequence joins TRBV5-6 and TRBJ2-3; D unclear. V lost 5 bases and J 4 bases, leaving 8 bases between the germline ends. Germline values: CDR1 SGHDT, CDR2 YYEEEE. The CDR3 totals 12 residues. The CDR3 DNA sequence: TGTGCCAGCAGAACATCGGCAGATACGCAGTATTTT. Protein: CASRTSADTQYF. Together with reference TRBV5-6 and TRBJ2-3, the CDR3 gives the full variable domain: DAGVTQSPTHLIKTRGQQVTLRCSPKSGHDTVSWYQQALGQGPQFIFQYYEEEERQRGNFPDRFSGHQFPNYSSELNVNALLLGDSALYLCASRTSADTQYFGPGTRLTVL.

The genes are TRBV27 and TRBJ2-7; TRBD1 agrees at 10 bases. Germline V gives CDR1 MNHEY, CDR2 SMNVEV (reference sequence). CDR3 length: 18 residues. V trimming: 4 bases; J trimming: 2 bases; junction bases outside the gene matches: 14. In DNA form, the CDR3 reads TGTGCCAGCAGTTCAAATATACCGGGACAGGGGATACCCTACGAGCAGTACTTC. Protein product: CASSSNIPGQGIPYEQYF.

The chain recombines TRBV11-2 with TRBJ2-1; 7 positions match TRBD2. The J segment lost 3 bases and the V segment lost 5 bases, leaving 13 bases of the junction unmatched. The germline V gene encodes CDR1 SGHAT and CDR2 FQNNGV. This CDR3 contains 17 residues. The CDR3 nucleotides read TGTGCCAGCAGCCCCCCCCTTAGTAGCGGGTTCTACAATGAGCAGTTCTTC. This translates into CASSPPLSSGFYNEQFF.

J is TRBJ1-2 and V is TRBV6-6, with 7 bases matching TRBD1. The CDR3 is 14 residues long. V lost 3 bases to trimming and J lost 3 bases; unmatched junction nucleotides: 4. CDR1 and CDR2 from the germline V gene are MNHNY and SVGAGI (reference sequence). CDR3 DNA: TGTGCCAGCAGTTATCAGGACAGGCACTATGGCTACACCTTC. Translation gives CASSYQDRHYGYTF.

This rearrangement joins TRBV30 to TRBJ2-5; 7 bases line up with TRBD2. The germline V gene encodes CDR1 GTSNPN and CDR2 SVGIG (reference sequence). The junction had 11 bases not matched to a gene; V was cut back by 1 base and J by 9 bases. The CDR3 contains 14 residues. CDR3 sequence: CAWSAGRRGLAQYF. CDR3 DNA sequence: TGTGCCTGGAGTGCGGGACGGCGGGGGTTGGCCCAGTACTTC.

This clone was detected only a few times. This sequence joins TRBV2 and TRBJ1-2; D not resolved. V dropped 3 bases and J dropped 2 bases, with 10 bases sitting between them. The germline CDR1 and CDR2 sequences are SNHLY and FYNNEI. The CDR3 loop spans 14 amino acids. CDR3 in DNA: TGTGCCAGCAGTGACTCCTACGGAAACTATGGCTACACCTTC. This encodes CASSDSYGNYGYTF.

This chain uses TRBV9 with TRBJ2-7, with a tentative D call TRBD2 (6 bases). The CDR3 length is 14 residues. Trimming took off 4 bases at V and 2 bases at J, with 13 bases between the two ends. CDR1 SGDLS and CDR2 YYNGEE come from the germline V gene. DNA for the CDR3: TGTGCCAGCAGCACATACCCGGGAGCCTACGAGCAGTACTTC. Translating gives CASSTYPGAYEQYF. Combining the CDR3 with reference TRBV9 and TRBJ2-7 gives the whole variable domain DSGVTQTPKHLITATGQRVTLRCSPRSGDLSVYWYQQSLDQGLQFLIQYYNGEERAKGNILERFSAQQFPDLHSELNLSSLELGDSALYFCASSTYPGAYEQYFGPGTRLTVT.